The text below deals with one T cell receptor (beta chain). What it binds is not known. The method was immunoSEQ multiplex PCR; TCRdb's version includes in-frame clones alone and lacks a portion of them. The table records about 36,000 clones, roughly 70% of them present only once. The CDR3 has 11 amino acids. The entry originates in a study of a mutant IDH1 vaccine in newly diagnosed glioma. Looking at the study overall: Among treated patients, roughly 62% were male and about 40% female, and mean age was approximately 43 years. Beforehand, treatment had been radiotherapy, temozolomide, or both; the majority received both. Findings and limits, study-wide: Top-clonotype changes in peripheral T cells seemed unrelated to pseudoprogression.

Specified time point: week 47, end of study. The vaccine gave 300 ug of a 20-mer mutant IDH1 peptide subcutaneously per dose. Scheduled for weeks 1, 3, 5, 7, 11, 15, 19 and 23, eight vaccinations were given to patients. The chain has TRBV21-1 and TRBJ2-1. TRBV21-1 is classified as a pseudogene. The TCR originated in a man between 40 and 49 years old with glioma. Sequenced here: PBMCs, sampled from a glioma patient whose treatment included an IDH1 peptide vaccine. The CDR3 region is CASSKGTARFF. CDR3 sequence (DNA): TGTGCCAGCAGCAAAGGTACGGCCCGGTTCTTC.